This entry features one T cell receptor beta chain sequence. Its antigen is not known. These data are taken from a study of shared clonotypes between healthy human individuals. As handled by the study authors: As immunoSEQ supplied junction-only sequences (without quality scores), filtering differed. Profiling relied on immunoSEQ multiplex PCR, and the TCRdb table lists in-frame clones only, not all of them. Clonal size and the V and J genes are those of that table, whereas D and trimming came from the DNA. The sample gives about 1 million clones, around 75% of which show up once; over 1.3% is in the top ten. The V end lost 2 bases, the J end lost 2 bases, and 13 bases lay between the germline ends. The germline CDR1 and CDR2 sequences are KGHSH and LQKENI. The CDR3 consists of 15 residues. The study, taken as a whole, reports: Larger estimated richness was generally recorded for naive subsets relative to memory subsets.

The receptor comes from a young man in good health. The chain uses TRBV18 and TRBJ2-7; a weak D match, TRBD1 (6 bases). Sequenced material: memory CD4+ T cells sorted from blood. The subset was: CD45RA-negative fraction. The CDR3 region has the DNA TGTGCCAGCTCACCAGATAGGGCAGGGGCCTACGAGCAGTACTTC. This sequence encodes CASSPDRAGAYEQYF.